The 10 T cell receptor beta chains below come from one sample, sequenced in a study of T cell clonality in common variable immunodeficiency (dated by TCRdb to between 2014 and 2017). Library generation was performed with the immunoSEQ multiplex PCR assay. TCRdb re-hosts the immuneACCESS table, in-frame sequences only. Its copies lack some clones; in the studies checked, an unresolved V gene accounts for under half of them, and the cause for the rest is not known. The table notes about 60,000 clones here, none of them singletons. Clones ranked in the top ten supply 1.5% to 2% of the sample. Specimen: peripheral blood mononuclear cells. The source of these receptors is a person aged 18 to 75 in good health.

This clone was counted at least ten times. The read terminates 3 residues ahead of where the CDR3 ends, so the germline J gene completes it. This sequence joins TRBV5-1 and TRBJ2-3, with D hard to call. Between the trimmed V and J ends, which lost 4 bases and 0 bases, there was a span of 9 bases. CDR3 length: 14 amino acids. Looked up from germline, CDR1 is SGHRS and CDR2 is YFSETQ. CDR3 DNA, as far as it was read: TGCGCCAGCAGCCTCCCGTCTAGCACAGATACG. Translating gives CASSLPSSTDT. From start to end, the CDR3 is CASSLPSSTDTQYF.

Many counts were recorded for this clone. The DNA ends 3 residues before the CDR3 does, and the rest of the CDR3 is filled in from the germline J gene. The chain couples TRBV4-2 to TRBJ2-1; 9 nucleotides match TRBD1. The CDR3 loop spans 19 amino acids. Trimming took 4 bases from V and 2 from J; bases not matched to a gene: 15. Germline CDR1 and CDR2: LGHNA and YNFKEQ. The CDR3 loop reads CASSRKTGTGISAYNEQFF. The sequenced part of the CDR3 DNA is TGTGCCAGCAGCCGCAAAACCGGGACAGGGATATCAGCCTACAATGAG.

This clone was recorded many times. The read ends 3 residues shy of where the CDR3 ends; the end is completed using the germline J gene. The chain links TRBV20-1 to TRBJ1-5; D is possibly TRBD1 (5 bases). The CDR3 has 15 residues. Trimming took 1 base from V and 4 from J, leaving 14 bases between them. Germline V gives CDR1 DFQATT, CDR2 SNEGSKA (reference sequence). Partial CDR3 DNA: TGCAGTGCTAGAGCGACAGCCAGTATAAATCAGCCC. It translates to CSARATASINQP. The entire CDR3 protein is CSARATASINQPQHF.

This clone was recorded at least ten times. The CDR3 end lies 3 residues beyond the end of the read and is filled in from the germline J gene. This chain joins TRBV10-3 and TRBJ2-7, with a weak D call TRBD2 (5 bases). Trimming removed 6 bases from V and 6 bases from J, with 12 bases in between. Germline values: CDR1 ENHRY, CDR2 SYGVKD. The CDR3 extends over 12 amino acids. The covered CDR3 bases are TGTGCCATCAGCTCCCGGGGAAGCGAG. Its translation is CAISSRGSE. The CDR3 as a whole reads CAISSRGSEQYF.

This clone was picked up many times. The read ends 3 residues shy of where the CDR3 ends; the end is completed using the germline J gene. The chain recombines TRBV12-3 or TRBV12-4 with TRBJ2-3, with D unclear. The CDR3 is made up of 14 amino acids. V gave up 1 base and J gave up 4 bases, with 9 bases separating them. The CDR3 sequence: CASSLGLAADTQYF. CDR3 DNA, as far as it was read: TGTGCCAGCAGTTTAGGGCTCGCGGCAGATACG.

This clone was observed at least ten times. The read stops 3 residues short of the end of the CDR3; the missing end is completed from the germline J gene. This rearrangement joins TRBV7-9 to TRBJ1-1; D is uncertain. Trimming left V 2 bases short and J 3 bases short, with 10 bases between. CDR3 length equals 14 residues. Germline V gives CDR1 SEHNR, CDR2 FQNEAQ (reference sequence). The CDR3 here is CASSLTPPDTEAFF. CDR3 bases read: TGTGCCAGCAGCTTAACCCCCCCAGACACTGAA. Supplemented by reference TRBV7-9 and TRBJ1-1, the full variable domain reads DTGVSQNPRHKITKRGQNVTFRCDPISEHNRLYWYRQTLGQGPEFLTYFQNEAQLEKSRLLSDRFSAERPKGSFSTLEIQRTEQGDSAMYLCASSLTPPDTEAFFGQGTRLTVV.

This clone has at least ten counts. The read ends 3 residues before the CDR3 terminus; that terminus is restored from the germline J gene. This chain connects TRBV30 to TRBJ2-5; D is unclear. Germline-derived CDR1 and CDR2 are GTSNPN and SVGIG (reference sequence). V lost 0 bases to trimming and J lost 1 base, with 6 bases between them. The CDR3 contains 13 residues. The CDR3 region is CAWSVSSQETQYF. Incomplete CDR3 DNA: TGTGCCTGGAGTGTATCCAGCCAAGAGACC.

This clone was counted many times. The CDR3 bases that were read are TGCAGTGCTCCTGGAATTACTAGCGGGAGGTCCGAGTCCTACGAG. Translating it yields CSAPGITSGRSESYE. In full, the CDR3 is CSAPGITSGRSESYEQYF. The chain combines TRBV20-1 with TRBJ2-7; TRBD2 matches 12 bases. With the read ending 3 residues before the CDR3 end, the germline J gene is used to fill in that end. The CDR3 has 18 amino acids. Germline CDR1 is DFQATT and CDR2 is SNEGSKA (reference sequence). After removal of 5 bases from V and 1 base from J, the junction contained 15 bases not matched to a gene.

The sample holds many counts of this clone. Read coverage stops 3 residues before the CDR3 terminus; the germline J gene supplies the remainder. V gene TRBV20-1 combines with J gene TRBJ2-1; D is undetermined. This CDR3 region has 16 residues. The V gene lost 1 base and the J gene lost 3 bases, with 16 bases spanning the gap. Germline CDR1 DFQATT, CDR2 SNEGSKA (reference sequence). CDR3 protein: CSARGTPSENYNEQFF. The sequenced CDR3 bases are TGCAGTGCTAGAGGAACCCCGAGCGAGAACTACAATGAG.

This clone was observed many times. The CDR3 end lies 3 residues beyond the end of the read and is filled in from the germline J gene. The chain employs TRBV18 and TRBJ1-1, with unresolved D. CDR3 length: 13 amino acids. CDR1 KGHSH and CDR2 LQKENI come from the germline V gene. The CDR3 bases that were read are TGTGCCAGCTCACCTCAGCGCCGAGGCGAA. As protein: CASSPQRRGE. In full, the CDR3 is CASSPQRRGEAFF.